The TCR beta chain under discussion was sequenced for a study of T-cell reconstitution after alpha-beta-depleted transplantation in children. The germline gives CDR1 SGHTA, CDR2 FQGNSA. The CDR3 totals 16 residues. The ends were cut back, 2 bases at V and 3 bases at J, with 14 bases in the middle. Unique molecular identifiers were used to barcode this TCRbeta library. TCRdb ran MiXCR on the PCR reads and lists one entry per CDR3 protein. The repertoire holds 300,000 or so distinct CDR3 sequences, with 9.9% as singletons. The V and J genes are TRBV7-2 and TRBJ2-1; D unclear. Sequenced here: PBMCs from the stem cell graft donor, sampled from the stem cell graft. The receptor was derived from a human donor who donated a stem cell graft to a child with SCID. DNA of the CDR3: TGTGCCAGCAGCTTAATAGGAGATTTATTCTACAATGAGCAGTTCTTC. It codes for CASSLIGDLFYNEQFF.